This T cell receptor beta chain originates from a study of immune evolution from preneoplasia to lung adenocarcinoma. Two lung cancer pathologists independently confirmed each histologic diagnosis. Clones were read by immunoSEQ multiplex PCR, and TCRdb kept only the in-frame ones, dropping some. The sample contains more than 15,000 clones, approximately 86% of which appear only once. Points on this clone: Its target is unknown.

CDR1 LGHNA and CDR2 YNFKEQ come from the germline V gene. With 2 bases removed from V and 6 bases from J, the gap between germline ends came to 14 bases. The CDR3 has 14 amino acids. Study results and limitations: Normal lung had the highest top T cell clone frequencies. Normal lung had highest clonality; later lesions appeared denser, more diverse.

What was sequenced was FFPE invasive lung adenocarcinoma tissue. The J gene is TRBJ2-7, the V gene TRBV4-2; D unclear. This TCR came from a person between 65 and 79 years old with invasive lung adenocarcinoma. CDR3 sequence reads: CASSQKGRSGEQYF. CDR3 bases: TGTGCCAGCAGCCAAAAGGGCCGCTCCGGCGAGCAGTACTTC.